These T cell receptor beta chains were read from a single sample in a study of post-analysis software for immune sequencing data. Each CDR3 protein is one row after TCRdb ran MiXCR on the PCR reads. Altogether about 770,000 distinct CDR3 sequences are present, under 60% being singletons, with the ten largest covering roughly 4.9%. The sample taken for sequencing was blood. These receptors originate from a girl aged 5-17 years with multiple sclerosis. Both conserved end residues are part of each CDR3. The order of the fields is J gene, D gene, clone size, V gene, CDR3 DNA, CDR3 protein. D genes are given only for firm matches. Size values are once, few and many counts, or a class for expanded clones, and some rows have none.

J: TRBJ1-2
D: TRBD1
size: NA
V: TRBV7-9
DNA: TGTGCCAGCAGAGGGACAGGGGGCGAAGGCTACACCTTC
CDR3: CASRGTGGEGYTF

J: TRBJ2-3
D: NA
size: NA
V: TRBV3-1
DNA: TGTGCCAGCAGCCAAGACCGTCCCGGAAGGGCAGATACGCAGTATTTT
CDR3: CASSQDRPGRADTQYF

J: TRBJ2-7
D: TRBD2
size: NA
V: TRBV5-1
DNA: TGCGCCAGCAGCCCTTCTAGCGGGAGAACCTACGAGCAGTACTTC
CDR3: CASSPSSGRTYEQYF

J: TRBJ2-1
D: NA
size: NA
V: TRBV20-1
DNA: TGCAGTGCTAGTGTAAGAGGGAGGCCCTACAATGAGCAGTTCTTC
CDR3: CSASVRGRPYNEQFF

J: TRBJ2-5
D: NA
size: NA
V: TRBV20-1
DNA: TGCAGTGCCTCGGGGGTCTTAGGGCAAGAGACCCAGTACTTC
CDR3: CSASGVLGQETQYF

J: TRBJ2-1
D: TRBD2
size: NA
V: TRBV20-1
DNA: TGCAGTGCTAGGTCCAGCGGGAGAACGTGCAATGAGCAGTTCTTC
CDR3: CSARSSGRTCNEQFF

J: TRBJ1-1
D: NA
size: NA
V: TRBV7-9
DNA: TGTGCCAGCAGCTTAGGCCCCATGGACGGGGGGAAAACGGCTTTCTTT
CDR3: CASSLGPMDGGKTAFF

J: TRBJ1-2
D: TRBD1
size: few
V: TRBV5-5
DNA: TGTGCCAGCAGCGTGCAGGGGGCGAACTATGGCTACACCTTC
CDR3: CASSVQGANYGYTF

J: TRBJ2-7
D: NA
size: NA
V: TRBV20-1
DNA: TGCAGTGCCCCCAAGGGCTCCTACGAGCAGTACTTC
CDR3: CSAPKGSYEQYF

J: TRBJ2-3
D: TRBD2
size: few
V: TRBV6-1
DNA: TGTGCCAGCAGCTCGCGGACTAGCGGGTCGAGGACAGATACGCAGTATTTT
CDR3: CASSSRTSGSRTDTQYF

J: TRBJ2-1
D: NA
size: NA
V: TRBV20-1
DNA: TGCAGTGCTAGAGATCGACTAGTCGCCTACAATGAGCAGTTCTTC
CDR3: CSARDRLVAYNEQFF

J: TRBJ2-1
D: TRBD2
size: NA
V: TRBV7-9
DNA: TGTGCCAGCAGCTTTAGCGGGAGTCTATCCTACAATGAGCAGTTCTTC
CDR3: CASSFSGSLSYNEQFF

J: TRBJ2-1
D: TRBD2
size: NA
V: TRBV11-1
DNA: TGTGCCAGCAGCCCGGGACTAGCGGGAGAGGATGAGCAGTTCTTC
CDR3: CASSPGLAGEDEQFF

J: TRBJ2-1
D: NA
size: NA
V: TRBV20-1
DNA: TGCAGTGCTAGAATCCTAGGCGGGACCTACAATGAGCAGTTCTTC
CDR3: CSARILGGTYNEQFF

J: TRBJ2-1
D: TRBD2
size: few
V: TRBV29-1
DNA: TGCAGCGCGACGGCTAGCGGAGGGGACGGGGATGAGCAGTTCTTC
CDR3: CSATASGGDGDEQFF

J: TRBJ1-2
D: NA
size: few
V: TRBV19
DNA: TGTGCCAGTAGTCCCACCCTCGTCGACCTGAACGGCTACACCTTC
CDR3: CASSPTLVDLNGYTF

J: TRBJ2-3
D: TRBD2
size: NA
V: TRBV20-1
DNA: TGCAGTGCTAGAGTCGGGACTAGCGGAGCCACAGATACGCAGTATTTT
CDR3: CSARVGTSGATDTQYF

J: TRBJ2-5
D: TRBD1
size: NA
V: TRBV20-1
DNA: TGCAGTGCTAGAGCCTCGACAGGGAAGGAGACCCAGTACTTC
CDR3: CSARASTGKETQYF

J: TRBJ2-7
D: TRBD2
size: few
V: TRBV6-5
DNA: TGTGCCAGCAAGGAGGGAGGGAACTCCTACGAGCAGTACTTC
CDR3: CASKEGGNSYEQYF

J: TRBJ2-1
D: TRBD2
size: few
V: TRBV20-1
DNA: TGCAGTGCTAGATGGGAGGGCAATGAGCAGTTCTTC
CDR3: CSARWEGNEQFF

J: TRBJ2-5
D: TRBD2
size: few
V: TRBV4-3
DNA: TGCGCCAGCAGCCTCACGACTAGCGGGAGGGAGGAGCAGTACTTC
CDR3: CASSLTTSGREEQYF

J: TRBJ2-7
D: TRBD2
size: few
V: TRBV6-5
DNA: TGTGCCAGCAGTTACTCGGGTCTAGCGGGAGGGCAAACCTACGAGCAGTACTTC
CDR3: CASSYSGLAGGQTYEQYF

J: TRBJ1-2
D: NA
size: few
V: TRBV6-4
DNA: TGTGCCAGCAGTGACGTCGGTCATAAGGTTGACTATGGCTACACCTTC
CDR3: CASSDVGHKVDYGYTF

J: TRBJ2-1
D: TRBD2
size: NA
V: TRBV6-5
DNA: TGTGCCAGCAGTTATGGACCTCTAGCGGGGGTTTACAATGAGCAGTTCTTC
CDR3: CASSYGPLAGVYNEQFF

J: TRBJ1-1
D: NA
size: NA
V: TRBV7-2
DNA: TGTGCCAGCAGCTTAGAATCAGGGGACACTGAAGCTTTCTTT
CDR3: CASSLESGDTEAFF

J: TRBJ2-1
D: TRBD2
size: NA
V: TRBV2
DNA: TGTGCCAGCAGTGAAAGCGGGAGGATTGAGCAGTTCTTC
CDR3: CASSESGRIEQFF

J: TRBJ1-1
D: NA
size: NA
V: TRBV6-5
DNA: TGTGCCAGCAGTTACATTGGGGGTGGGGGGACTGAAGCTTTCTTT
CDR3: CASSYIGGGGTEAFF

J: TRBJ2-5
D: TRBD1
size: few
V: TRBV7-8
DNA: TGTGCCAGCAGCTTCCGGACAGGGTGGCAAGAGACCCAGTACTTC
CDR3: CASSFRTGWQETQYF